The rows below give T cell receptor beta chains drawn from one sample of a study of T-cell memory formation after mild COVID-19. TCRdb re-derived calls from the 5' RACE reads in MiXCR, one entry per CDR3 protein. Of about 440,000 distinct CDR3 sequences in the sample, around 20% are singletons; the top ten hold 7.5% to 9.5%. The sample taken for sequencing was PBMCs or a T cell subset sorted from them (not recorded which). These receptors originate from an adult woman who had mild COVID-19 (a few samples of this study predate the infection). Cell type and time point are not known. Each CDR3 is given with its conserved first and last residue. A D gene is named only where the DNA matches it firmly. A row's size may be missing; if present it is once, few, many or a size class.

size: .
V: TRBV20-1
D: TRBD1
J: TRBJ2-7
CDR3: CSARSPKGQTYEQYF
DNA: TGCAGTGCTAGATCCCCGAAGGGACAGACCTACGAGCAGTACTTC

size: few
V: TRBV4-3
D: .
J: TRBJ2-7
CDR3: CASSQEGSGLSSYEQYF
DNA: TGCGCCAGCAGCCAAGAAGGAAGCGGCCTCAGCTCCTACGAGCAGTACTTC

size: few
V: TRBV11-2
D: .
J: TRBJ2-7
CDR3: CASSSGISYEQYF
DNA: TGTGCCAGCAGCTCGGGTATCTCCTACGAGCAGTACTTC

size: few
V: TRBV12-3/TRBV12-4
D: TRBD1
J: TRBJ2-7
CDR3: CASSGGQGNSYEQYF
DNA: TGTGCCAGCAGTGGGGGACAGGGCAATTCCTACGAGCAGTACTTC

size: few
V: TRBV4-1
D: TRBD2
J: TRBJ2-3
CDR3: CASSQEGLAGATDTQYF
DNA: TGCGCCAGCAGCCAAGAAGGGCTAGCGGGGGCTACAGATACGCAGTATTTT

size: .
V: TRBV3-1
D: .
J: TRBJ2-1
CDR3: CASGVNEQFF
DNA: TGTGCCAGCGGGGTCAATGAGCAGTTCTTC

size: few
V: TRBV6-4
D: .
J: TRBJ2-1
CDR3: CASGDSHNEQFF
DNA: TGTGCCAGCGGGGACTCGCACAATGAGCAGTTCTTC

size: few
V: TRBV7-9
D: .
J: TRBJ2-7
CDR3: CASSPPRIQWEQYF
DNA: TGTGCCAGCAGCCCCCCTCGGATTCAGTGGGAGCAGTACTTC

size: .
V: TRBV5-6
D: .
J: TRBJ2-7
CDR3: CASSTGREQYF
DNA: TGTGCCAGCAGCACCGGACGTGAGCAGTACTTC

size: .
V: TRBV7-9
D: .
J: TRBJ1-2
CDR3: CASSLARGELYGYTF
DNA: TGTGCCAGCAGCTTAGCTCGGGGAGAGTTATATGGCTACACCTTC

size: .
V: TRBV20-1
D: TRBD2
J: TRBJ2-1
CDR3: CSASNAGGPGYNEQFF
DNA: TGCAGTGCTAGTAACGCGGGGGGGCCAGGGTACAATGAGCAGTTCTTC

size: few
V: TRBV20-1
D: .
J: TRBJ2-1
CDR3: CSASPSRGYNEQFF
DNA: TGCAGTGCTAGTCCCAGTCGGGGTTACAATGAGCAGTTCTTC

size: .
V: TRBV5-1
D: .
J: TRBJ2-7
CDR3: CASSFSLSSYEQYF
DNA: TGCGCCAGCAGCTTTTCTTTAAGCTCCTACGAGCAGTACTTC

size: few
V: TRBV7-9
D: .
J: TRBJ2-7
CDR3: CASSATLVGVDEQYF
DNA: TGTGCCAGCAGCGCGACCCTAGTAGGAGTCGACGAGCAGTACTTC

size: few
V: TRBV29-1
D: TRBD1
J: TRBJ2-7
CDR3: CSVEDQGVPYEQYF
DNA: TGCAGCGTTGAAGACCAGGGGGTACCCTACGAGCAGTACTTC

size: few
V: TRBV2
D: TRBD2
J: TRBJ2-4
CDR3: CASTFGAGGDKNIQYF
DNA: TGTGCCAGCACCTTCGGCGCGGGAGGTGACAAAAACATTCAGTACTTC

size: few
V: TRBV4-3
D: .
J: TRBJ2-1
CDR3: CASSQDSQTPSYNEQFF
DNA: TGCGCCAGCAGCCAAGACTCCCAAACCCCCTCCTACAATGAGCAGTTCTTC

size: many
V: TRBV7-9
D: TRBD1
J: TRBJ1-2
CDR3: CASSLPGQPYYTF
DNA: TGTGCCAGCAGCTTACCGGGACAGCCTTACTACACCTTC